This TCR beta chain was recovered during a study of T cell responses to AZD1222 COVID-19 vaccine. Timing groups of about 4 and about 12 weeks for second doses were pooled. In germline, CDR1 is MNHEY, CDR2 SVGAGI. The CDR3 contains 16 residues. The V gene lost 4 bases and the J gene lost 6 bases, with 16 bases spanning the gap. Study outcomes and limitations: Just five to seven people given AZD1222 tested seropositive at baseline.

As concerns this clone: What it binds is unknown.

Sequencing was performed with immunoSEQ multiplex PCR; in TCRdb, only in-frame clones are kept and a portion is missing. The table lists about 180,000 clones, more than 70% of them singletons. The rearrangement joins TRBV6-5 to TRBJ1-6, with D possibly TRBD1 on 5 matching bases. This sequence was found in an adult who received the AZD1222 COVID-19 vaccine. Specimen: peripheral blood, collected 28 days after the second AZD1222 dose. CDR3 residues: CASSWGSPSLNSPLHF. The CDR3 DNA sequence: TGTGCCAGCAGTTGGGGCAGCCCTTCTCTTAATTCACCCCTCCACTTT.